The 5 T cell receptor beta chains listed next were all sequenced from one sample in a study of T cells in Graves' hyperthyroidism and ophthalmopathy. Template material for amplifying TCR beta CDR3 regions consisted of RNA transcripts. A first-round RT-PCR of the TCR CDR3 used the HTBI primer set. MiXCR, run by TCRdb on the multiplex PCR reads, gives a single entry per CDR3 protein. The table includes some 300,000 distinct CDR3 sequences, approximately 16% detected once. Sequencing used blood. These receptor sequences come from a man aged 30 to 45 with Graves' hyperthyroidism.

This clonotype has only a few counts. The CDR3, as DNA: TGCGCCAGCAGCTTCCAGGGACAGGGGGCGCTTGAGCAGTACTTC. This codes for CASSFQGQGALEQYF. The gene calls are TRBV5-1 and TRBJ2-7; 12 nucleotides align to TRBD1. V lost 2 bases to trimming and J lost 7 bases; unmatched junction nucleotides: 7. CDR3 length equals 15 residues. Germline V lookup: CDR1 SGHRS, CDR2 YFSETQ.

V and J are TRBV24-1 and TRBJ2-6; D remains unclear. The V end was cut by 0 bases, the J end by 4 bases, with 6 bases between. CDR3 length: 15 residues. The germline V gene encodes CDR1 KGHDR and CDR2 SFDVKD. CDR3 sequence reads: CATSDLRAGANVLTF. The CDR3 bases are TGTGCCACCAGTGATTTGCGGGCAGGGGCCAACGTCCTGACTTTC.

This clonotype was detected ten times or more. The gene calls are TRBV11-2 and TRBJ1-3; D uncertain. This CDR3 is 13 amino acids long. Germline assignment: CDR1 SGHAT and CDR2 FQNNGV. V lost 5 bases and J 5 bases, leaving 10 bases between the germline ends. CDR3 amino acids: CASSKRERNTIYF. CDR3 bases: TGTGCCAGCAGCAAGCGGGAACGAAACACCATATATTTT.

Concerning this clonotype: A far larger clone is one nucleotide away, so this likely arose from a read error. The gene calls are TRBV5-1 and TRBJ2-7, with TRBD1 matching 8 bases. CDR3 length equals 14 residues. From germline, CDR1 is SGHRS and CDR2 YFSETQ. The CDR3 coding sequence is TGCGCCAGCAGCTTAGGACAGGGTGTCTACGAGCGGTACTTC. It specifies CASSLGQGVYERYF.

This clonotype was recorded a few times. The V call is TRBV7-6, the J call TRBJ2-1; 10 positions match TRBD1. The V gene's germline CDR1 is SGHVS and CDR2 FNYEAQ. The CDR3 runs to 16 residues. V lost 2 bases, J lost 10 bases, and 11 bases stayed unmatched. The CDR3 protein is CASSLLAGQGPGEQFF. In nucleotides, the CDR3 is TGTGCCAGCAGCTTATTGGCGGGACAGGGGCCTGGGGAGCAGTTCTTC.